This T cell receptor (beta chain) was captured in a study of a mutant IDH1 vaccine in newly diagnosed glioma. About the research overall: Receipt of radiotherapy, temozolomide, or both preceded the study, and most received both.

As to time point: week 11, during vaccination. Doses comprised 300 ug of mutant IDH1 20-mer peptide each, plus topical imiquimod. Donors' newly diagnosed IDH1-mutant WHO grade 3 or 4 astrocytomas lacked nuclear ATRX. Details on this clone: The antigen is unknown.

Repertoires were generated with immunoSEQ multiplex PCR, while TCRdb's copy carries only in-frame clones and drops some. The data show approximately 40,000 clones, with less than 90% seen just once and about 2.2% held by the top ten. Findings and limits, study-wide: With respect to changes in top peripheral T cell clonotypes, pseudoprogression seemed unrelated. Evidence of vaccine-induced immune responses was documented in approximately 93% of patients.

Germline CDR1 SGHDT, CDR2 YYEEEE. The CDR3 runs 15 residues. The V gene lost 4 bases and the J gene lost 0 bases, with 14 bases spanning the gap. This sequence joins TRBV5-6 and TRBJ2-7; D is tentatively TRBD1 or TRBD2 (5 bases each). The sequencing used PBMCs, collected from a glioma patient whose treatment included an IDH1 peptide vaccine. The source is a man in his forties with glioma. CDR3 sequence (DNA): TGTGCCAGCAGCCTCGGGGACGGAGTCTCCTACGAGCAGTACTTC. The encoded protein is CASSLGDGVSYEQYF.